The 21 T cell receptor beta chains below were found in one sample sequenced in a study of blood T cells in healthy people across ages. Combining a sample-barcoded 5' primer with a J-beta primer mix, a second PCR ran for 7 to 11 cycles. In TCRdb, the 5' RACE reads were re-called with MiXCR into one record per CDR3 protein. The top ten hold about 14% of the sample, which has roughly 680,000 distinct CDR3 sequences, 45% to 60% seen once. The sample consisted of blood. The receptors derive from a woman aged 80 or over in good health.

The chain carries TRBV20-1 and TRBJ1-4, with D perhaps matching TRBD1 (5 bases). Germline V gene data show CDR1 as DFQATT and CDR2 as SNEGSKA (reference sequence). This CDR3 has 14 amino acids. V was shortened by 0 bases and J by 6 bases, with 11 bases between the two germline ends. CDR3 region: CSARDFQGDEKLFF. CDR3 DNA sequence: TGCAGTGCTAGAGATTTCCAGGGAGATGAAAAACTGTTTTTT.

In regard to this clonotype: Since a much larger clone is just one base distant, this may be a read error. The chain recombines TRBV27 with TRBJ2-5, with TRBD2 matching 7 bases. The CDR3 extends over 13 amino acids. Looked up from germline, CDR1 is MNHEY and CDR2 is SMNVEV (reference sequence). The V and J ends lost 10 bases and 4 bases, in that order; junction bases with no gene match: 9. The CDR3 loop is CATSGGYPETQYF. The CDR3 DNA reads as TGTGCCACATCCGGGGGGTATCCAGAGACCCAGTACTTC.

This clonotype was counted ten times or more. This rearrangement joins TRBV7-9 to TRBJ2-1; D is uncertain. CDR1 is SEHNR, CDR2 FQNEAQ, per germline (reference sequence). This CDR3 has 13 residues. The ends were cut back, 4 bases at V and 12 bases at J, with 16 bases in the middle. This CDR3 reads CASSSARPSGQFF. The DNA for the CDR3 is TGTGCCAGCAGCTCGGCACGTCCTTCTGGGCAGTTCTTC.

V usage is TRBV20-1 and J usage is TRBJ2-5, with 11 bases that match TRBD2. The germline gives CDR1 DFQATT, CDR2 SNEGSKA (reference sequence). V was clipped by 1 base and J by 11 bases; unmatched bases: 9. This CDR3 has 14 amino acids. CDR3 in amino acids: CSARGLAGRSEQYF. CDR3 DNA sequence: TGCAGTGCTAGAGGACTAGCGGGAAGGAGTGAGCAGTACTTC.

The chain has TRBV7-9 and TRBJ2-2; a weak D match, TRBD2 (5 bases). The CDR3 consists of 13 residues. Trimming cost V 5 bases and J 6 bases, with 10 bases left between them. In germline, CDR1 is SEHNR, CDR2 FQNEAQ (reference sequence). The DNA of the CDR3 is TGTGCCAGCAGCAGTTATAGCGCCGGGGAGCTGTTTTTT. Translating it yields CASSSYSAGELFF.

The chain joins TRBV29-1 to TRBJ2-3, with D uncertain. The V and J ends lost 8 bases and 0 bases respectively, with 9 bases between them. The CDR3 runs to 12 residues. Germline CDR1 reads SQVTM; CDR2 reads ANQGSEA. Here the CDR3 DNA reads TGCAGCTTCAGGCCGAGCACAGATACGCAGTATTTT. This sequence encodes CSFRPSTDTQYF.

Notes on this clonotype: A single base separates this from a much larger clone, so it may be a read error. DNA for the CDR3: TGCAGCGGTTATAGCTCTGGGGCCAACGTCCTGACTTTC. Protein: CSGYSSGANVLTF. The rearrangement uses TRBV29-1 and TRBJ2-6; D gene ambiguous. Trimming pared 7 bases from V and 0 bases from J, leaving 7 bases between. The CDR3 has 13 amino acids. The germline V gene encodes CDR1 SQVTM and CDR2 ANQGSEA.

The CDR3 region is CSASSQQGVRNEQYF. The CDR3 nucleotides are TGCAGTGCTAGTAGCCAACAAGGGGTTAGGAACGAGCAGTACTTC. The V call is TRBV20-1, the J call TRBJ2-7; the D gene is possibly TRBD1 (5 bases). CDR1 is DFQATT, CDR2 SNEGSKA, per germline (reference sequence). The V end lost 3 bases, the J end lost 5 bases, and 20 bases lay between the germline ends. This CDR3 has 15 amino acids.

The chain combines TRBV20-1 with TRBJ2-7, with 10 positions matching TRBD1. The trim removed 4 bases at V and 6 bases at J, leaving 9 bases unmatched. The CDR3 loop spans 14 amino acids. CDR1 is DFQATT, CDR2 SNEGSKA, per germline (reference sequence). The CDR3 DNA reads TGCAGTGCTACCCGGGACAGGGGTGGCAGCGAGCAGTACTTC. It specifies CSATRDRGGSEQYF.

This clonotype appeared a single time. This likely comes from a read error, as the CDR3 has no conserved phenylalanine or tryptophan at its end. The chain uses TRBV7-3 and TRBJ2-2; D is undetermined. There are 14 residues in the CDR3. Germline-derived CDR1 and CDR2 are SGHTA and FQGTGA. Deletions cut 0 bases from V and 7 bases from J, with 9 bases between. DNA of the CDR3: TGTGCCAGCAGCTTAACCCCGCTGGTCGGGGAGCTGTTTCTT. This sequence encodes CASSLTPLVGELFL.

This clonotype was detected once. V and J are TRBV7-2 and TRBJ2-3, with 9 positions matching TRBD2. V gave up 4 bases and J gave up 4 bases; unmatched junction bases: 18. The CDR3 spans 19 residues. Germline lookup yields CDR1 SGHTA and CDR2 FQGNSA. The CDR3 bases are TGTGCCAGCAGCTCCCCAGGAAGCGGGGGGACCCTAGAGCCAGATACGCAGTATTTT. Translated, it gives CASSSPGSGGTLEPDTQYF.

The chain combines TRBV15 with TRBJ2-7; no definite D call. The germline V gene encodes CDR1 LNHNV and CDR2 YYDKDF (reference sequence). The CDR3 runs to 12 residues. V was cut by 0 bases and J by 5 bases, with 5 bases left in between. This CDR3 is CATSRDSHEQYF. DNA for the CDR3: TGTGCCACCAGCAGAGATTCCCACGAGCAGTACTTC. Full variable domain (outside the CDR3, taken from reference TRBV15 and TRBJ2-7): DAMVIQNPRYQVTQFGKPVTLSCSQTLNHNVMYWYQQKSSQAPKLLFHYYDKDFNNEADTPDNFQSRRPNTSFCFLDIRSPGLGDTAMYLCATSRDSHEQYFGPGTRLTVT.

The CDR3 loop reads CASSLADRIYGYTF. The CDR3 nucleotides are TGTGCCAGCAGCTTAGCAGACAGGATCTATGGCTACACCTTC. V usage is TRBV7-2 and J usage is TRBJ1-2; D is possibly TRBD1 (6 bases). Between the trimmed V and J ends, which lost 0 bases and 4 bases, there was a span of 9 bases. Germline loops: CDR1 SGHTA, CDR2 FQGNSA. The length of the CDR3 is 14 residues.

Many counts were recorded for this clonotype. The chain uses TRBV3-1 and TRBJ2-6; D not resolved. V lost 5 bases and J 6 bases, leaving 8 bases between the germline ends. The V gene's germline CDR1 is LGHDT and CDR2 YNNKEL (reference sequence). This CDR3 contains 13 residues. Here the CDR3 DNA reads TGTGCCAGCAGCACAGAATCGGCCAACGTCCTGACTTTC. Its protein is CASSTESANVLTF.

This clonotype was detected ten times or more. The V call is TRBV24-1, the J call TRBJ1-2; D perhaps matches TRBD1 (6 bases). The V end was cut by 4 bases, the J end by 10 bases, with 24 bases between. The germline V gene encodes CDR1 KGHDR and CDR2 SFDVKD. CDR3 length: 16 residues. CDR3 amino acids: CATSDGTGRAQIDYTF. The CDR3 coding sequence is TGTGCCACCAGTGACGGTACAGGGAGGGCGCAAATTGACTACACCTTC.

V gene TRBV20-1 combines with J gene TRBJ2-5; the D gene is possibly TRBD2 (7 bases). This CDR3 is built from 16 residues. CDR1 is DFQATT, CDR2 SNEGSKA, per germline (reference sequence). V gave up 0 bases and J gave up 11 bases, with 25 bases separating them. This CDR3 is CSARDPTSRGYNEQYF. The CDR3 DNA reads as TGCAGTGCTAGAGACCCGACTAGCAGGGGTTACAATGAGCAGTACTTC.

The chain uses TRBV18 and TRBJ2-1; D gene unclear. This CDR3 contains 17 residues. Germline assignment: CDR1 KGHSH and CDR2 LQKENI. Trimming took off 0 bases at V and 0 bases at J, with 12 bases between the two ends. The chain's CDR3 is CASSPPAQFSSYNEQFF. DNA for the CDR3: TGTGCCAGCTCACCACCTGCACAGTTTAGCTCCTACAATGAGCAGTTCTTC.

At least ten counts were recorded for this clonotype. The rearrangement links TRBV12-3 or TRBV12-4 to TRBJ2-1; D remains unclear. The V gene lost 5 bases and the J gene lost 8 bases, with 22 bases spanning the gap. This CDR3 region has 16 residues. As DNA, the CDR3 is TGTGCCAGCAGTACCGCCCCCCACGGACCACGGTATGAGCAGTTCTTC. Amino acids: CASSTAPHGPRYEQFF.

Only one count was recorded for this clonotype. The V gene is TRBV6-2 or TRBV6-3, the J gene TRBJ2-2, with TRBD2 matching 10 bases. Germline V CDR1 and CDR2: MNHEY, SVGEGT. J gave up 3 bases and V 6 bases, and 19 bases lay outside the gene matches. The CDR3 extends over 20 amino acids. The CDR3 DNA is TGTGCCAGCAGCTCCCAGTTGGTCCTAGCGGGAGAATCGGACACCGGGGAGCTGTTTTTT. The encoded protein is CASSSQLVLAGESDTGELFF.

Turning to this clonotype: A single base separates this from a much larger clone, so it may be a read error. This sequence joins TRBV2 and TRBJ2-5; maybe TRBD1 (6 bases). Germline CDR1 SNHLY, CDR2 FYNNEI. The CDR3 runs to 14 residues. CDR3 loop: CASSDGTTGEIQYF. The CDR3 DNA sequence: TGTGCCAGCAGTGACGGGACAACTGGAGAGATCCAGTACTTC.

This chain links TRBV24-1 with TRBJ1-1; D gene ambiguous. The V gene lost 4 bases and the J gene lost 2 bases, with 22 bases spanning the gap. The germline gives CDR1 KGHDR, CDR2 SFDVKD. CDR3 length equals 18 residues. For the CDR3, the DNA is TGTGCCACCAGTGACCCTCGGACCGACCCGTTCTCAAACACTGAAGCTTTCTTT. Encoded protein: CATSDPRTDPFSNTEAFF.